These 20 T cell receptor beta chains were all obtained from the same sample, sequenced in a study of blood T cell repertoires in COVID-19. Some clones are missing from TCRdb's copy, which holds only in-frame ones; the method was immunoSEQ multiplex PCR. The sample has some 42,000 clones; roughly 85% are singletons. Sample: peripheral blood. These receptors originate from a woman between 70 and 85 years old in a cohort sampled during active COVID-19.

The CDR3 region is CASREGGRSPTGELFF. CDR3 coding DNA: TGTGCCTCCCGCGAGGGTGGGAGATCCCCCACCGGGGAGCTGTTTTTT. The V call is TRBV11-2, the J call TRBJ2-2, with a possible D match to TRBD2 (5 bases). The CDR3 totals 16 residues. The germline CDR1 and CDR2 sequences are SGHAT and FQNNGV. The V and J ends lost 11 bases and 4 bases respectively, with 23 bases between them.

This clone has a single count. This chain joins TRBV29-1 and TRBJ2-3, with 10 nucleotides matching TRBD2. This CDR3 has 14 residues. V trimming: 4 bases; J trimming: 0 bases; junction bases outside the gene matches: 1. CDR1 is SQVTM and CDR2 is ANQGSEA in the germline V gene. The CDR3 is CSVASGRSTDTQYF. DNA of the CDR3: TGCAGCGTTGCTAGCGGGAGAAGCACAGATACGCAGTATTTT.

The rearrangement uses TRBV2 and TRBJ1-1; a possible D gene is TRBD1 (6 bases). This CDR3 has 14 amino acids. The germline CDR1 and CDR2 sequences are SNHLY and FYNNEI. Deletions cut 6 bases from V and 0 bases from J, with 11 bases between. The CDR3 protein is CASSEQGLNTEAFF. The CDR3 DNA reads as TGTGCCAGCAGCGAACAGGGTTTGAACACTGAAGCTTTCTTT.

The CDR3 DNA is TGCAGTGCTAGTGGGGCAGTCCCGCAAGAGACCCAGTACTTC. Its protein product is CSASGAVPQETQYF. This chain links TRBV20-1 with TRBJ2-5; possible D gene TRBD1, 5 bases. Trimming cost V 3 bases and J 2 bases, with 13 bases left between them. This CDR3 comprises 14 residues. CDR1 is DFQATT, CDR2 SNEGSKA, per germline (reference sequence).

This chain uses TRBV7-6 with TRBJ2-7; D is perhaps TRBD2 (5 bases). The CDR3 spans 14 residues. Trimming removed 5 bases from V and 3 bases from J, with 14 bases in between. Germline CDR1 and CDR2: SGHVS and FNYEAQ. CDR3 in amino acids: CASSDQPGNYEQYF. DNA of the CDR3: TGTGCCAGCAGCGACCAGCCCGGGAACTACGAGCAGTACTTC.

The chain employs TRBV28 and TRBJ1-2; D is perhaps TRBD1 (5 bases). The CDR3 length is 16 residues. Trimming shortened V by 6 bases and J by 2 bases, and 19 bases separated the two germline ends. Germline CDR1 is MDHEN and CDR2 is SYDVKM. The CDR3: CASRHPNAGPNYGYTF. CDR3 coding DNA: TGTGCCAGCAGACATCCAAACGCGGGACCGAACTATGGCTACACCTTC.

The chain joins TRBV11-3 to TRBJ2-1, with 9 bases aligning to TRBD1. The CDR3 totals 15 residues. Germline lookup yields CDR1 SGHNT and CDR2 YENEEA. Trimming at V came to 7 bases and at J to 5 bases, leaving 9 bases not matched to a gene. Written as DNA, the CDR3 is TGTGCCAGCACCCCCTCGGGGACAGGGAACAATGAGCAGTTCTTC. Its protein product is CASTPSGTGNNEQFF.

CDR3 loop: CASSLGQGRGYEQYF. The CDR3 DNA sequence: TGTGCCAGCTCACTCGGACAGGGGAGAGGTTACGAGCAGTACTTC. This chain uses TRBV18 with TRBJ2-7; 9 positions match TRBD1. The germline V gene has CDR1 KGHSH and CDR2 LQKENI. CDR3 size: 15 residues. J lost 4 bases, V lost 4 bases, and 8 bases had no gene match. The full variable domain, rest sourced from reference TRBV18 and TRBJ2-7, is NAGVMQNPRHLVRRRGQEARLRCSPMKGHSHVYWYRQLPEEGLKFMVYLQKENIIDESGMPKERFSAEFPKEGPSILRIQQVVRGDSAAYFCASSLGQGRGYEQYFGPGTRLTVT.

The V and J genes are TRBV12-3 or TRBV12-4 and TRBJ2-7; 9 nucleotides agree with TRBD2. The trim removed 8 bases at V and 3 bases at J, leaving 5 bases unmatched. The CDR3 covers 13 residues. This chain's CDR3 is CASVAGAGYEQYF. The CDR3 DNA sequence: TGTGCCAGCGTAGCGGGAGCAGGCTACGAGCAGTACTTC.

The chain links TRBV7-2 to TRBJ2-7; 10 nucleotides match TRBD2. This CDR3 has 15 amino acids. Germline V gives CDR1 SGHTA, CDR2 FQGNSA. With 2 bases clipped from V and 4 bases from J, the junction kept 5 bases outside the gene matches. The chain's CDR3 is CASSLRASGSYEQYF. In DNA, the CDR3 is TGTGCCAGCAGCTTAAGGGCTAGCGGGAGTTACGAGCAGTACTTC.

J is TRBJ1-1 and V is TRBV5-1; possible D gene TRBD1, 5 bases. Germline CDR1 is SGHRS and CDR2 is YFSETQ. Trimming shortened V by 0 bases and J by 2 bases, and 11 bases separated the two germline ends. The CDR3 length is 15 residues. Written as DNA, the CDR3 is TGCGCCAGCAGCTTGGTGGGGGGATCTAACACTGAAGCTTTCTTT. Protein product: CASSLVGGSNTEAFF.

This clone was found a few times. This chain uses TRBV5-4 with TRBJ2-1, with 11 bases lining up with TRBD1. CDR3 length: 15 amino acids. The germline V gene encodes CDR1 SGHNT and CDR2 YYREEE (reference sequence). J gave up 10 bases and V 2 bases, and 8 bases lay outside the gene matches. The CDR3 DNA follows: TGTGCCAGCAGCTTCGGGACAGGGGGTGGAAGGGAGCAGTTCTTC. It is translated as CASSFGTGGGREQFF. Together with reference TRBV5-4 and TRBJ2-1, the CDR3 gives the full variable domain: ETGVTQSPTHLIKTRGQQVTLRCSSQSGHNTVSWYQQALGQGPQFIFQYYREEENGRGNFPPRFSGLQFPNYSSELNVNALELDDSALYLCASSFGTGGGREQFFGPGTRLTVL.

The chain couples TRBV30 to TRBJ2-3, with TRBD2 matching over 10 bases. Germline V gene sequence: CDR1 GTSNPN, CDR2 SVGIG (reference sequence). V lost 0 bases and J lost 1; bases outside the gene matches: 1. The CDR3 consists of 15 residues. CDR3 bases: TGTGCCTGGAGTGTCCTAGCGGGAGGCACAGATACGCAGTATTTT. Its translation is CAWSVLAGGTDTQYF.

The chain links TRBV5-8 to TRBJ1-2, with 8 bases that match TRBD1. Germline CDR1 SGHTS, CDR2 YDEGEE. V lost 4 bases to trimming and J lost 2 bases; unmatched junction nucleotides: 1. The CDR3 has 13 amino acids. The CDR3 protein is CASSRDRNYGYTF. In nucleotides, the CDR3 is TGTGCCAGCAGCAGGGACAGGAACTATGGCTACACCTTC.

This clone appeared once. J is TRBJ1-1 and V is TRBV10-1; D is unresolved. V lost 5 bases to trimming and J lost 1 base, with 8 bases between them. Germline lookup yields CDR1 WNHNN and CDR2 SYGVQD (reference sequence). The CDR3 spans 13 residues. The CDR3 nucleotides read TGCGCCAGCAGTCCCGCAGGGAACACTGAAGCTTTCTTT. Encoded protein: CASSPAGNTEAFF.

J is TRBJ2-2 and V is TRBV5-4; D is perhaps TRBD2 (6 bases). This CDR3 has 13 amino acids. In germline, CDR1 is SGHNT, CDR2 YYREEE (reference sequence). The V end was cut by 4 bases, the J end by 7 bases, with 11 bases between. CDR3 DNA sequence: TGTGCCAGCAGCCCCCGGGGGAACGGGGAGCTGTTTTTT. Protein product: CASSPRGNGELFF. Variable domain in full (rest from reference TRBV5-4 and TRBJ2-2): ETGVTQSPTHLIKTRGQQVTLRCSSQSGHNTVSWYQQALGQGPQFIFQYYREEENGRGNFPPRFSGLQFPNYSSELNVNALELDDSALYLCASSPRGNGELFFGEGSRLTVL.

The chain combines TRBV7-2 with TRBJ2-2; D is perhaps TRBD1 (5 bases). CDR1 is SGHTA, CDR2 FQGNSA, per germline. Trimming took 1 base from V and 5 from J, leaving 14 bases between them. This CDR3 comprises 16 residues. CDR3 sequence (DNA): TGTGCCAGCAGCTTAGAGGGGTCCACTCAGACCGGGGAGCTGTTTTTT. Protein sequence: CASSLEGSTQTGELFF.

The V and J genes are TRBV19 and TRBJ1-6; 9 positions match TRBD1. CDR1 and CDR2 (germline): LNHDA, SQIVND (reference sequence). The CDR3 is 15 residues long. V lost 3 bases and J lost 7; bases outside the gene matches: 4. In DNA, the CDR3 is TGTGCCAGTAGTATCCCGGGACAGGGAAATTCACCCCTCCACTTT. This gives the protein CASSIPGQGNSPLHF.

This chain connects TRBV7-2 to TRBJ1-1, with TRBD1 identical over 7 bases. Germline assignment: CDR1 SGHTA and CDR2 FQGNSA. The CDR3 extends over 16 amino acids. J was trimmed by 4 bases and V by 5 bases; bases with no gene match: 13. CDR3 nucleotides: TGTGCCAGCAGCCCAGGGGGGTGGGTGGAGGGCACTGAAGCTTTCTTT. Translating gives CASSPGGWVEGTEAFF.

The chain links TRBV6-5 to TRBJ1-6; D is uncertain. The CDR3 sequence is 13 residues long. Germline lookup yields CDR1 MNHEY and CDR2 SVGAGI. V lost 6 bases and J 7 bases, leaving 10 bases between the germline ends. The chain's CDR3 is CASRDFGNSPLHF. CDR3 DNA: TGTGCCAGCAGGGACTTTGGGAATTCACCCCTCCACTTT.